This paragraph reports one TCR beta chain. The antigen remains unidentified. The sample belongs to a study of OX40 agonist ivuxolimab in advanced cancers. Study results and caveats: Among the least clonally expanded were partial responders at 0.1-3.0 mg/kg.

From germline, CDR1 is MNHNS and CDR2 SASEGT. The ends were cut back, 5 bases at V and 3 bases at J, with 2 bases in the middle. The length of the CDR3 is 10 residues. The method was immunoSEQ multiplex PCR; TCRdb's version includes in-frame clones alone and lacks a portion of them. The table records roughly 64,000 clones, around nine tenths of them present only once. Specimen: CD4+ or CD8+ T cells sorted from blood, collected in a trial of the OX40 agonist ivuxolimab. The sequence came from an adult with an advanced solid tumor such as melanoma, head and neck, liver or kidney cancer. This chain joins TRBV6-1 and TRBJ2-7; unclear D gene. The CDR3 coding sequence is TGTGCCAGCAGTAACTACGAGCAGTACTTC. It encodes CASSNYEQYF.